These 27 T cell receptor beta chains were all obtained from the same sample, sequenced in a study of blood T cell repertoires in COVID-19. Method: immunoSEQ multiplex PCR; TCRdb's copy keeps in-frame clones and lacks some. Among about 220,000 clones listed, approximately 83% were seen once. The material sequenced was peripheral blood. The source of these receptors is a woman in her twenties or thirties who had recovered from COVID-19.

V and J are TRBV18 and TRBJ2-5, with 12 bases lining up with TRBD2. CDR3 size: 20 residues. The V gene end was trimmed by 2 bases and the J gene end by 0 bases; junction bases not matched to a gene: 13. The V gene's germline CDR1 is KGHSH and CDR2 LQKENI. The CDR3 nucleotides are TGTGCCAGCTCACCATTACGACTAGCGGGGGCCGTACAGTACCAAGAGACCCAGTACTTC. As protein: CASSPLRLAGAVQYQETQYF.

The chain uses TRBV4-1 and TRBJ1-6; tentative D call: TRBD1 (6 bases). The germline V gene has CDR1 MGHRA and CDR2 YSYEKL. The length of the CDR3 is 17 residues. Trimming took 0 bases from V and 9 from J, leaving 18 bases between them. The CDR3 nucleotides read TGCGCCAGCAGCCAAGAGCATGGGACATACCCGTCTTCACCCCTCCACTTT. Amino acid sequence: CASSQEHGTYPSSPLHF.

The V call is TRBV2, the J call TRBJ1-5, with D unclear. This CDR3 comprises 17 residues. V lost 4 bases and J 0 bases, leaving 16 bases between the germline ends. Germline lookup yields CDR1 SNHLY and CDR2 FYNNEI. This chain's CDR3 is CASSVKEDRNSNQPQHF. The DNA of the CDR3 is TGTGCCAGCAGTGTAAAGGAGGACCGGAATAGCAATCAGCCCCAGCATTTT.

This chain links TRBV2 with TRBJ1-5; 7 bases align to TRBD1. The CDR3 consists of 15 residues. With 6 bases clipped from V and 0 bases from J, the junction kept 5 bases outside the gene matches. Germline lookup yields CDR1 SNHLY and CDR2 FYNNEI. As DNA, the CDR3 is TGTGCCAGCAGCGCGGACAGGTATAGCAATCAGCCCCAGCATTTT. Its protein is CASSADRYSNQPQHF. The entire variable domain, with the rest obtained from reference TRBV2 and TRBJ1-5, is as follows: EPEVTQTPSHQVTQMGQEVILRCVPISNHLYFYWYRQILGQKVEFLVSFYNNEISEKSEIFDDQFSVERPDGSNFTLKIRSTKLEDSAMYFCASSADRYSNQPQHFGDGTRLSIL.

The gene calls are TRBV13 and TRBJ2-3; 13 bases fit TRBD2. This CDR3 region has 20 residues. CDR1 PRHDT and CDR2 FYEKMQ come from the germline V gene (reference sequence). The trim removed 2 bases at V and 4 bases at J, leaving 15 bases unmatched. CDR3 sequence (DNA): TGTGCCAGCAGCTTAAGTATTATAACTAGCGGGGGGGATGGCCCAGATACGCAGTATTTT. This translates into CASSLSIITSGGDGPDTQYF.

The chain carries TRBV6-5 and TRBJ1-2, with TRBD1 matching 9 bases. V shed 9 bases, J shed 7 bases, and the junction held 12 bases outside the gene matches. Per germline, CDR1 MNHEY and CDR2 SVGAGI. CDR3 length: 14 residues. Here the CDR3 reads CASSSGTGWSGYTF. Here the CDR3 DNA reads TGTGCCAGTTCCTCAGGGACAGGGTGGTCTGGCTACACCTTC.

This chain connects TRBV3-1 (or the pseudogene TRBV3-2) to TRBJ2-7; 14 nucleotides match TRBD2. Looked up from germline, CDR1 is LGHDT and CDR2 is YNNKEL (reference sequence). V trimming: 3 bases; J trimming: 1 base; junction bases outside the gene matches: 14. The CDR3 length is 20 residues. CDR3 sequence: CASSHLLGGTSGGPSYEQYF. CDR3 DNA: TGTGCCAGCAGCCACCTGCTGGGTGGGACTAGCGGGGGACCTTCCTACGAGCAGTACTTC.

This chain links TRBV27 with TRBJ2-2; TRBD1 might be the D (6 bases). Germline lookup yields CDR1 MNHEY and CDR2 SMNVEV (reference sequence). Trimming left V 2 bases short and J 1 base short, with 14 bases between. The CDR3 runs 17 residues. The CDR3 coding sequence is TGTGCCAGCAGTTTAGTCAGGGGTCTTGGGAACACCGGGGAGCTGTTTTTT. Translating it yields CASSLVRGLGNTGELFF.

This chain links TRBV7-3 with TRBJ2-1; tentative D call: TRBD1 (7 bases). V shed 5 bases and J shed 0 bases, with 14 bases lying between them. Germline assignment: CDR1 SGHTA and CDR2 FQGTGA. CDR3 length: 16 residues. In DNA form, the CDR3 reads TGTGCCAGCAGCCGCCAGGGGGGACACTCCTACAATGAGCAGTTCTTC. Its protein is CASSRQGGHSYNEQFF. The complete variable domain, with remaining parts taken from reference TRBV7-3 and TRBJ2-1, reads GAGVSQTPSNKVTEKGKYVELRCDPISGHTALYWYRQSLGQGPEFLIYFQGTGAADDSGLPNDRFFAVRPEGSVSTLKIQRTERGDSAVYLCASSRQGGHSYNEQFFGPGTRLTVL.

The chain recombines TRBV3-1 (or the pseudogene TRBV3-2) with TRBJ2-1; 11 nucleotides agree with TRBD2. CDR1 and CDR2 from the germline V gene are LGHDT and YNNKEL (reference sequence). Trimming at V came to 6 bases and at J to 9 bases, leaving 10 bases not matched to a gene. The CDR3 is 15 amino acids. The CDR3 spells CASSVVAGGSVEQFF. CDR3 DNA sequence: TGTGCCAGCAGTGTTGTAGCGGGGGGGTCGGTTGAGCAGTTCTTC.

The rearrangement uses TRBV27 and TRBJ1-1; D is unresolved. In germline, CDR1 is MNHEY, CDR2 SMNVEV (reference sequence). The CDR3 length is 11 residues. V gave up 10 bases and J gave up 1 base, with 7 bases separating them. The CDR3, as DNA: TGTGCCACCCGACAGAACACTGAAGCTTTCTTT. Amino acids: CATRQNTEAFF.

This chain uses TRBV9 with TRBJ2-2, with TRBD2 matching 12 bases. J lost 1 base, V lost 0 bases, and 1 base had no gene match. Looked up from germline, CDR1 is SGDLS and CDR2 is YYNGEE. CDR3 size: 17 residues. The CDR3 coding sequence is TGTGCCAGCAGCGTAGCGGGACTAGCGGGGAACACCGGGGAGCTGTTTTTT. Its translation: CASSVAGLAGNTGELFF.

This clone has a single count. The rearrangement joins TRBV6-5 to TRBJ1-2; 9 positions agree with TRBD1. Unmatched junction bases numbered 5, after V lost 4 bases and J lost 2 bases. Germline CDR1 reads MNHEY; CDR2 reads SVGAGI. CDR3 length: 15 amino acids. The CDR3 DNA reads TGTGCCAGCAGTTCCGTCGGGACAGGGAACTATGGCTACACCTTC. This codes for CASSSVGTGNYGYTF.

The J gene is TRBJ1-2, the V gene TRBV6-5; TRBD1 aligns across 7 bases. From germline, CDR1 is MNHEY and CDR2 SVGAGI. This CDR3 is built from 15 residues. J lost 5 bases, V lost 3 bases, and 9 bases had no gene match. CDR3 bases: TGTGCCAGCAGTTATTCCGGGACAGAGCGTTATGGCTACACCTTC. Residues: CASSYSGTERYGYTF.

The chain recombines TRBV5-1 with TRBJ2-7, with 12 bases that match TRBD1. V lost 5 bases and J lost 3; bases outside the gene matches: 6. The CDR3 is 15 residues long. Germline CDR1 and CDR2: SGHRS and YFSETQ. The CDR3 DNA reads TGCGCCAGCAGACGGGACAGGGGGCAAAGCTACGAGCAGTACTTC. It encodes CASRRDRGQSYEQYF.

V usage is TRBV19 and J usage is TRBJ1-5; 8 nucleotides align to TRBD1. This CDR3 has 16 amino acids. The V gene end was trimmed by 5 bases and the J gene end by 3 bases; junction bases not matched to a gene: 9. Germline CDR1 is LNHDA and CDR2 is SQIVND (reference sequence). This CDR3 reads CASSDRDRLPNQPQHF. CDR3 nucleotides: TGTGCCAGTAGTGACCGGGACAGGCTTCCCAATCAGCCCCAGCATTTT.

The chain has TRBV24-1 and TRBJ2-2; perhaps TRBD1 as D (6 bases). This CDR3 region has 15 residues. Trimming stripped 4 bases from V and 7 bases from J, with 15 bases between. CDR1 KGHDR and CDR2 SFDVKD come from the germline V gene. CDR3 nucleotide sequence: TGTGCCACCAGTGACACCGGGACAACAGGCGGGGAGCTGTTTTTT. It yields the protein CATSDTGTTGGELFF.

In nucleotides, the CDR3 is TGCGCCAGCAGCTTGAGACAGATAGGGTACAATGAGCAGTTCTTC. It is translated as CASSLRQIGYNEQFF. V is TRBV5-1 and J is TRBJ2-1, with a possible D match to TRBD1 (5 bases). Trimming left V 1 base short and J 4 bases short, with 12 bases between. Germline CDR1 reads SGHRS; CDR2 reads YFSETQ. The CDR3 is made up of 15 amino acids.

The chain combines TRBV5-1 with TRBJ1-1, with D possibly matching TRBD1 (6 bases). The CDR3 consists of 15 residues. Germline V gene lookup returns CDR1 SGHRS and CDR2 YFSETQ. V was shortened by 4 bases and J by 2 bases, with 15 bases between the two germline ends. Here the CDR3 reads CASSPRAGENTEAFF. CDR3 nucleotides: TGCGCCAGCAGCCCCCGGGCAGGGGAAAACACTGAAGCTTTCTTT. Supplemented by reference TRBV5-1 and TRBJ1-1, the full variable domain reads KAGVTQTPRYLIKTRGQQVTLSCSPISGHRSVSWYQQTPGQGLQFLFEYFSETQRNKGNFPGRFSGRQFSNSRSEMNVSTLELGDSALYLCASSPRAGENTEAFFGQGTRLTVV.

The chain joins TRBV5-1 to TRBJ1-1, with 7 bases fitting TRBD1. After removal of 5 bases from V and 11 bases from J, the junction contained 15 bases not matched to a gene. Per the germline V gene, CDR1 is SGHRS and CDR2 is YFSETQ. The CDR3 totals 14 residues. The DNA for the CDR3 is TGCGCCAGCAGTACGACAGGGACCCTTTACGAGGCTTTCTTT. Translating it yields CASSTTGTLYEAFF.

Here the CDR3 DNA reads TGCGCCAGCAGTTGGGGCCAAGGGGTGCACCCGTCGGGCTACGAGCAGTACTTC. This translates into CASSWGQGVHPSGYEQYF. The gene calls are TRBV5-1 and TRBJ2-7; possible D gene TRBD1, 5 bases. The germline V and J ends were trimmed by 5 bases and 3 bases, with 27 bases remaining between them. Germline lookup yields CDR1 SGHRS and CDR2 YFSETQ. The CDR3 covers 18 residues.

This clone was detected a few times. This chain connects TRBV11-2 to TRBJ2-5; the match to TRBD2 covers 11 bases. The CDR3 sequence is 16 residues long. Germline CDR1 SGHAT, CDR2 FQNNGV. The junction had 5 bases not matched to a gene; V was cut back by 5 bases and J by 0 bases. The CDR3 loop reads CASSLRLAGHQETQYF. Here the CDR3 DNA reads TGTGCCAGCAGCCTTCGACTAGCGGGACACCAAGAGACCCAGTACTTC.

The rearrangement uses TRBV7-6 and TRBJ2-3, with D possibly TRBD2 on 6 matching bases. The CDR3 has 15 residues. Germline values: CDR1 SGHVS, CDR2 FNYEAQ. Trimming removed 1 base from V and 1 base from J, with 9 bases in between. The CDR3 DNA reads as TGTGCCAGCAGCTTAGAGTGGGGGGGCACAGATACGCAGTATTTT. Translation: CASSLEWGGTDTQYF.

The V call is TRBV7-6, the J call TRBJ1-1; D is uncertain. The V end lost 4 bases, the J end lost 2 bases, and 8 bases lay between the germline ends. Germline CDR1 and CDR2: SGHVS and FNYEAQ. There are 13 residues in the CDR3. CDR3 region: CASSSDTNTEAFF. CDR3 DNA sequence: TGTGCCAGCAGCTCCGACACAAACACTGAAGCTTTCTTT.

For the CDR3, the DNA is TGTGCCAGCAGCCCCATAGCGGGGGGCGGGGAGACCCAGTACTTC. Translated: CASSPIAGGGETQYF. The J gene is TRBJ2-5, the V gene TRBV7-2; 10 bases fit TRBD2. From germline, CDR1 is SGHTA and CDR2 FQGNSA. This CDR3 is built from 15 residues. Trimming removed 5 bases from V and 5 bases from J; junction bases left unmatched: 8. The full variable domain, with the rest looked up from reference TRBV7-2 and TRBJ2-5, is GAGVSQSPSNKVTEKGKDVELRCDPISGHTALYWYRQSLGQGLEFLIYFQGNSAPDKSGLPSDRFSAERTGGSVSTLTIQRTQQEDSAVYLCASSPIAGGGETQYFGPGTRLLVL.

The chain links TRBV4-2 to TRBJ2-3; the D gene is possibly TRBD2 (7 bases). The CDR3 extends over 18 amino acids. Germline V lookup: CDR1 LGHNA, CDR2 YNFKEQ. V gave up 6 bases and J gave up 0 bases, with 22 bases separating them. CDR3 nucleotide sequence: TGTGCCAGCAGGAGAGGGGGGGGGCCTTCGACTAGCACAGATACGCAGTATTTT. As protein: CASRRGGGPSTSTDTQYF.

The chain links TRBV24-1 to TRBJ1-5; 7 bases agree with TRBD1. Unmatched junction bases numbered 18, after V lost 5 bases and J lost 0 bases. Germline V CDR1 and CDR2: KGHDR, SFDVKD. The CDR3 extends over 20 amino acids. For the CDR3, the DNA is TGTGCCACCAGTGCCCCGCGGGGTGACAGGGTGGTTTATAGCAATCAGCCCCAGCATTTT. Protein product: CATSAPRGDRVVYSNQPQHF.